Listed below are T cell receptor beta chains from one sample, sequenced in a study of cytomegalovirus exposure and HLA in healthy donors. TCRdb keeps only in-frame clones here, not all; method: immunoSEQ multiplex PCR. Here the sample spans around 160,000 clones, roughly 80% being singletons. Sequences were obtained from PBMCs. The receptor set was obtained from a human donor in good health. Each CDR3 is given with its conserved first and last residue. Each record gives: V gene, clone size, D gene, J gene, CDR3 protein, CDR3 DNA. The D gene is left open where the match is weak. A row's size may be missing; if present it is once, few, many or a size class.

V gene: TRBV19; clone size: .; D gene: .; J gene: TRBJ1-4; CDR3 protein: CASSRYREGNEKLFF; CDR3 DNA: TGTGCCAGTAGTCGCTACAGGGAGGGTAATGAAAAACTGTTTTTT
V gene: TRBV10-3; clone size: few; D gene: .; J gene: TRBJ1-1; CDR3 protein: CAISERTEAFF; CDR3 DNA: TGTGCCATCAGTGAACGGACTGAAGCTTTCTTT
V gene: TRBV29-1; clone size: .; D gene: TRBD1; J gene: TRBJ2-7; CDR3 protein: CSVAGQGVYEQYF; CDR3 DNA: TGCAGCGTCGCGGGACAGGGGGTTTACGAGCAGTACTTC
V gene: TRBV7-9; clone size: .; D gene: TRBD2; J gene: TRBJ2-5; CDR3 protein: CASSLVYQRGVLETQYF; CDR3 DNA: TGTGCCAGCAGCTTAGTTTATCAGCGGGGGGTTTTGGAGACCCAGTACTTC
V gene: TRBV4-3; clone size: .; D gene: .; J gene: TRBJ1-5; CDR3 protein: CASAYRVGQPQHF; CDR3 DNA: TGCGCCAGCGCATACAGGGTTGGGCAGCCCCAGCATTTT
V gene: TRBV5-5; clone size: .; D gene: .; J gene: TRBJ2-7; CDR3 protein: CASSFGRGAYEQYF; CDR3 DNA: TGTGCCAGCAGCTTCGGCAGGGGTGCTTACGAGCAGTACTTC
V gene: TRBV5-1; clone size: .; D gene: .; J gene: TRBJ2-1; CDR3 protein: CASSGRDTRGEQFF; CDR3 DNA: TGCGCCAGCAGCGGCCGGGACACACGGGGTGAGCAGTTCTTC
V gene: TRBV6-1; clone size: .; D gene: TRBD1; J gene: TRBJ2-6; CDR3 protein: CASRRDRVANVLTF; CDR3 DNA: TGTGCCAGCAGGAGGGACAGGGTTGCCAACGTCCTGACTTTC
V gene: TRBV9; clone size: .; D gene: .; J gene: TRBJ2-6; CDR3 protein: CASSPGASSGANVLTF; CDR3 DNA: TGTGCCAGCAGCCCAGGGGCCAGCTCTGGGGCCAACGTCCTGACTTTC
V gene: TRBV5-4; clone size: .; D gene: TRBD1; J gene: TRBJ1-4; CDR3 protein: CASSLGGGGGEKLFF; CDR3 DNA: TGTGCCAGCAGCTTGGGAGGGGGCGGCGGAGAAAAACTGTTTTTT
V gene: TRBV5-1; clone size: .; D gene: TRBD1; J gene: TRBJ2-7; CDR3 protein: CASSLARDSSYEQYF; CDR3 DNA: TGCGCCAGCAGCTTGGCCAGGGACAGCTCCTACGAGCAGTACTTC
V gene: TRBV5-1; clone size: .; D gene: .; J gene: TRBJ1-1; CDR3 protein: CASTSGGTEAFF; CDR3 DNA: TGCGCCAGCACCTCTGGCGGCACTGAAGCTTTCTTT
V gene: TRBV5-4; clone size: .; D gene: TRBD2; J gene: TRBJ2-7; CDR3 protein: CASSLGRQRGDYEQYF; CDR3 DNA: TGTGCCAGCAGCTTGGGAAGACAGCGGGGGGATTACGAGCAGTACTTC
V gene: TRBV6-6; clone size: few; D gene: TRBD2; J gene: TRBJ2-7; CDR3 protein: CASSPRGGGISYEQYF; CDR3 DNA: TGTGCCAGCAGCCCTAGGGGCGGGGGGATCTCCTACGAGCAGTACTTC
V gene: TRBV5-1; clone size: .; D gene: .; J gene: TRBJ2-5; CDR3 protein: CASSLEDRLPETQYF; CDR3 DNA: TGCGCCAGCAGCTTGGAAGACAGATTACCGGAGACCCAGTACTTC
V gene: TRBV6-4; clone size: .; D gene: .; J gene: TRBJ2-1; CDR3 protein: CASSDSGGLYNEQFF; CDR3 DNA: TGTGCCAGCAGTGACTCAGGCGGGTTGTACAATGAGCAGTTCTTC
V gene: TRBV9; clone size: .; D gene: .; J gene: TRBJ1-3; CDR3 protein: CASSVGAGEGNTIYF; CDR3 DNA: TGTGCCAGCAGCGTAGGGGCAGGGGAAGGAAACACCATATATTTT
V gene: TRBV2; clone size: .; D gene: .; J gene: TRBJ2-1; CDR3 protein: CASSARLVYEQFF; CDR3 DNA: TGTGCCAGCAGTGCCAGACTAGTGTATGAGCAGTTCTTC
V gene: TRBV11-2; clone size: few; D gene: .; J gene: TRBJ2-7; CDR3 protein: CASSFQTYEQYF; CDR3 DNA: TGTGCCAGCAGCTTCCAGACCTACGAGCAGTACTTC
V gene: TRBV7-9; clone size: .; D gene: TRBD1; J gene: TRBJ2-7; CDR3 protein: CASSSSPGQNKPEQYF; CDR3 DNA: TGTGCCAGCAGCTCATCCCCGGGACAGAATAAGCCCGAGCAGTACTTC
V gene: TRBV7-9; clone size: .; D gene: .; J gene: TRBJ2-7; CDR3 protein: CASSPHRVSYEQYF; CDR3 DNA: TGTGCCAGCAGCCCACACAGGGTCTCCTACGAGCAGTACTTC
V gene: TRBV7-7; clone size: .; D gene: .; J gene: TRBJ2-7; CDR3 protein: CASSLGLRGTTYEQYF; CDR3 DNA: TGTGCTAGCAGCTTAGGGCTCCGGGGGACCACCTACGAGCAGTACTTC
V gene: TRBV27; clone size: .; D gene: .; J gene: TRBJ1-1; CDR3 protein: CASSRGLVSEAFF; CDR3 DNA: TGTGCCAGCAGCCGAGGTCTGGTCTCGGAAGCTTTCTTT
V gene: TRBV4-1; clone size: .; D gene: .; J gene: TRBJ1-1; CDR3 protein: CASSREGVNTEAFF; CDR3 DNA: TGCGCCAGCAGCCGGGAAGGGGTGAACACTGAAGCTTTCTTT
V gene: TRBV27; clone size: .; D gene: .; J gene: TRBJ2-2; CDR3 protein: CASSFGRGGSRTGELFF; CDR3 DNA: TGTGCCAGCAGTTTTGGGAGGGGGGGGAGTCGCACCGGGGAGCTGTTTTTT
V gene: TRBV2; clone size: .; D gene: TRBD1; J gene: TRBJ2-3; CDR3 protein: CASSGTGGLDTQYF; CDR3 DNA: TGTGCCAGCAGTGGAACAGGGGGCTTAGATACGCAGTATTTT
V gene: TRBV7-9; clone size: .; D gene: TRBD1; J gene: TRBJ2-7; CDR3 protein: CASSLGQGGKQYF; CDR3 DNA: TGTGCCAGCAGCCTGGGACAGGGGGGAAAGCAGTACTTC
V gene: TRBV6-5; clone size: .; D gene: .; J gene: TRBJ2-2; CDR3 protein: CASSYSGGGTGELFF; CDR3 DNA: TGTGCCAGCAGTTACTCGGGAGGGGGCACCGGGGAGCTGTTTTTT
V gene: TRBV9; clone size: .; D gene: .; J gene: TRBJ2-3; CDR3 protein: CASSVRGAGGSTDTQYF; CDR3 DNA: TGTGCCAGCAGCGTAAGGGGGGCAGGGGGAAGCACAGATACGCAGTATTTT
V gene: TRBV9; clone size: .; D gene: .; J gene: TRBJ1-1; CDR3 protein: CASSPAVGRGMNTEAFF; CDR3 DNA: TGTGCCAGCAGCCCCGCTGTCGGCAGGGGAATGAACACTGAAGCTTTCTTT
V gene: TRBV12-5; clone size: .; D gene: TRBD2; J gene: TRBJ2-7; CDR3 protein: CASGSSGAYEQYF; CDR3 DNA: TGTGCTAGTGGTTCGAGCGGGGCCTACGAGCAGTACTTC
V gene: TRBV6-6; clone size: .; D gene: TRBD1; J gene: TRBJ1-1; CDR3 protein: CASSELQGFTEAFF; CDR3 DNA: TGTGCCAGCAGTGAGCTACAGGGGTTCACTGAAGCTTTCTTT
V gene: TRBV4-1; clone size: .; D gene: .; J gene: TRBJ2-7; CDR3 protein: CASSLEAGVDEQYF; CDR3 DNA: TGCGCCAGCAGCCTTGAGGCAGGGGTAGACGAGCAGTACTTC
V gene: TRBV19; clone size: .; D gene: .; J gene: TRBJ1-2; CDR3 protein: CASSIAGGYTF; CDR3 DNA: TGTGCCAGTAGTATTGCGGGTGGCTACACCTTC
V gene: TRBV15; clone size: .; D gene: TRBD2; J gene: TRBJ2-5; CDR3 protein: CATSSGTSGGQETQYF; CDR3 DNA: TGTGCCACCAGCAGCGGGACTAGCGGGGGACAAGAGACCCAGTACTTC
V gene: TRBV19; clone size: once; D gene: .; J gene: TRBJ1-5; CDR3 protein: CASASAQGGNQPQHF; CDR3 DNA: TGTGCCAGTGCCTCCGCGCAGGGAGGGAATCAGCCCCAGCATTTT
V gene: TRBV25-1; clone size: few; D gene: TRBD1; J gene: TRBJ1-2; CDR3 protein: CASSDWDSSNGYTF; CDR3 DNA: TGTGCCAGCAGTGACTGGGACAGCTCCAATGGCTACACCTTC
V gene: TRBV5-6; clone size: .; D gene: .; J gene: TRBJ2-1; CDR3 protein: CASKLGGLTITSYNEQFF; CDR3 DNA: TGTGCCAGCAAACTGGGGGGGCTCACGATAACCTCCTACAATGAGCAGTTCTTC
V gene: TRBV7-9; clone size: .; D gene: TRBD1; J gene: TRBJ1-4; CDR3 protein: CASSIQGAGEKLFF; CDR3 DNA: TGTGCCAGCAGTATACAGGGGGCAGGGGAAAAACTGTTTTTT
V gene: TRBV9; clone size: few; D gene: TRBD1; J gene: TRBJ1-2; CDR3 protein: CASSVGGGGRGYTF; CDR3 DNA: TGTGCCAGCAGCGTAGGAGGGGGCGGAAGGGGCTACACCTTC
V gene: TRBV7-2; clone size: few; D gene: TRBD2; J gene: TRBJ2-2; CDR3 protein: CASSLLAGFGSGELFF; CDR3 DNA: TGTGCCAGCAGCTTACTAGCGGGATTTGGGAGCGGGGAGCTGTTTTTT
V gene: TRBV5-1; clone size: .; D gene: TRBD1; J gene: TRBJ2-7; CDR3 protein: CASSREMGQGYEQYF; CDR3 DNA: TGCGCCAGCAGCCGAGAAATGGGACAGGGCTACGAGCAGTACTTC
V gene: TRBV9; clone size: .; D gene: TRBD1; J gene: TRBJ1-2; CDR3 protein: CASSPNPQGNYGYTF; CDR3 DNA: TGTGCCAGCAGCCCGAACCCACAGGGGAACTATGGCTACACCTTC
V gene: TRBV7-9; clone size: .; D gene: TRBD1; J gene: TRBJ2-3; CDR3 protein: CASSPPLGTGSTDTQYF; CDR3 DNA: TGTGCCAGCAGCCCGCCCCTCGGGACAGGGAGCACAGATACGCAGTATTTT
V gene: TRBV19; clone size: .; D gene: TRBD2; J gene: TRBJ2-2; CDR3 protein: CASRTLLAGGPTGELFF; CDR3 DNA: TGTGCCAGTAGGACACTACTAGCGGGGGGGCCCACCGGGGAGCTGTTTTTT
V gene: TRBV11-3; clone size: .; D gene: TRBD2; J gene: TRBJ2-7; CDR3 protein: CASSLLAGSYEQYF; CDR3 DNA: TGTGCCAGCAGCCTACTAGCGGGCTCCTACGAGCAGTACTTC
V gene: TRBV4-1; clone size: .; D gene: TRBD2; J gene: TRBJ2-3; CDR3 protein: CASSQVHSSGANTDTQYF; CDR3 DNA: TGCGCCAGCAGCCAAGTCCATTCTAGCGGGGCGAACACAGATACGCAGTATTTT
V gene: TRBV5-5; clone size: .; D gene: .; J gene: TRBJ2-5; CDR3 protein: CASSLEASAETQYF; CDR3 DNA: TGTGCCAGCAGCTTGGAGGCTAGCGCAGAGACCCAGTACTTC
V gene: TRBV6-5; clone size: .; D gene: .; J gene: TRBJ2-3; CDR3 protein: CASSSGQFTDTQYF; CDR3 DNA: TGTGCCAGCAGTTCGGGTCAGTTCACAGATACGCAGTATTTT
V gene: TRBV29-1; clone size: .; D gene: TRBD1; J gene: TRBJ1-1; CDR3 protein: CSVGTGYNTEAFF; CDR3 DNA: TGCAGCGTTGGGACAGGGTATAACACTGAAGCTTTCTTT
V gene: TRBV7-8; clone size: .; D gene: TRBD1; J gene: TRBJ1-5; CDR3 protein: CASSFASGTGNNQPQHF; CDR3 DNA: TGTGCCAGCAGCTTTGCCTCCGGGACAGGGAACAATCAGCCCCAGCATTTT
V gene: TRBV10-3; clone size: .; D gene: TRBD1; J gene: TRBJ1-1; CDR3 protein: CAIQGQGEVEAFF; CDR3 DNA: TGTGCCATACAGGGACAGGGTGAAGTTGAAGCTTTCTTT
V gene: TRBV11-3; clone size: .; D gene: .; J gene: TRBJ2-7; CDR3 protein: CASSSQGAGYEQYF; CDR3 DNA: TGTGCCAGCAGCTCTCAGGGTGCAGGGTACGAGCAGTACTTC